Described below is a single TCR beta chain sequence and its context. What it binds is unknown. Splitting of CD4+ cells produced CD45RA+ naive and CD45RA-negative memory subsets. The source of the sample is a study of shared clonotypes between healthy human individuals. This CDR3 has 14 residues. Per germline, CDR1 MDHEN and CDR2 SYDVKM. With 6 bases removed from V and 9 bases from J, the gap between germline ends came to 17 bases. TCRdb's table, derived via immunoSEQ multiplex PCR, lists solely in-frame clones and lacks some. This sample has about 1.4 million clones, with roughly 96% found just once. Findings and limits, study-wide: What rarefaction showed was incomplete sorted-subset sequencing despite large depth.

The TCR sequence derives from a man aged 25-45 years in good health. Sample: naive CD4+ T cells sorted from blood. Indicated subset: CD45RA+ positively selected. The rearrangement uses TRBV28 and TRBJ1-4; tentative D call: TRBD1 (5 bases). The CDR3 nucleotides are TGTGCCAGCAGGTCGGACTTGGGGGATAAAAAACTGTTTTTT. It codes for CASRSDLGDKKLFF.